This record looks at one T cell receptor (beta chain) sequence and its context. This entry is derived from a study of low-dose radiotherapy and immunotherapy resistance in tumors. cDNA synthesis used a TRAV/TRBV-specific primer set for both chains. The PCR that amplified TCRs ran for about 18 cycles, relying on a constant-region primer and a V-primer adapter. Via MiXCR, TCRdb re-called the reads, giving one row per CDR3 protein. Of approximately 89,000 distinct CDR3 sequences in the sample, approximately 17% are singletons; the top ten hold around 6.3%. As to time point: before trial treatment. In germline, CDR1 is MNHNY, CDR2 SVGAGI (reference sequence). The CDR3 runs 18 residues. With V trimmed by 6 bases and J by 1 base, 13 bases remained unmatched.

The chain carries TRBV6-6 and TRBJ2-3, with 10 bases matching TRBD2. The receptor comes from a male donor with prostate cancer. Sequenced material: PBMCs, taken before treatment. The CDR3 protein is CASRRLAGGFGGTDTQYF. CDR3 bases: TGTGCCAGCAGACGACTAGCGGGCGGATTTGGGGGCACAGATACGCAGTATTTT.